These T cell receptor beta chains were read from a single sample in a study of T cells after yellow fever vaccination. TCRdb reprocessed the 5' RACE reads via MiXCR and lists one record per CDR3 protein. The table has 55,000 to 70,000 distinct CDR3 sequences, approximately 7% seen once. Specimen: CD8+ T cells sorted from PBMCs, collected approximately 40 days after the first yellow fever vaccination. The receptors shown here come from a young man who received the YFV17D yellow fever vaccine. Each CDR3 is given with its conserved first and last residue. Each record gives: V gene, D gene, clone size, J gene, CDR3 DNA, CDR3 protein. A D gene is named only where the DNA matches it firmly. Only some rows state a clone size, as once, few, many or a class for expanded clones.

TRBV6-2/TRBV6-3	.	many	TRBJ2-1	TGTGCCAGCAGTTACTCAGGAGGTCCCTCCTACAATGAGCAGTTCTTC	CASSYSGGPSYNEQFF
TRBV7-9	TRBD1	.	TRBJ2-7	TGTGCCAGCAGCTTACCTCGGGGGACAGGCGGGTACGAGCAGTACTTC	CASSLPRGTGGYEQYF
TRBV23-1	.	.	TRBJ2-2	TGCGCCAGCAGTCAATCTTGGCAGACCTTTGCCCCGCGATTCACCGGGGAGCTGTTTTTT	CASSQSWQTFAPRFTGELFF
TRBV28	.	many	TRBJ2-3	TGTGCCAGCAGTTTACCCAGCGGAGCGACAGATACGCAGTATTTT	CASSLPSGATDTQYF
TRBV11-1	.	many	TRBJ2-1	TGTGCCAGCAGCTCGGACCTTAACAATGAGCAGTTCTTC	CASSSDLNNEQFF
TRBV4-3	.	.	TRBJ1-1	TGCGCCAGCAGCCAAAAGGTGGGGACTGAGCTGGCTTTCTTT	CASSQKVGTELAFF
TRBV5-1	.	many	TRBJ1-2	TGCGCCAGCAGCTTGGAGGGGGATGGCTACACCTTC	CASSLEGDGYTF
TRBV6-2/TRBV6-3	.	many	TRBJ2-5	TGTGCCAGCAGTACCCGGGACACCCCGGGGGAGACCCAGTACTTC	CASSTRDTPGETQYF
TRBV29-1	.	.	TRBJ1-4	TGCAGCGTTGTAGGTGCGGCCCCCGCAACTAATGAAAAACTGTTTTTT	CSVVGAAPATNEKLFF
TRBV19	.	many	TRBJ2-2	TGTGCCAGTAGTCGGGGCCCTTACACCGGGGAGCTGTTTTTT	CASSRGPYTGELFF
TRBV6-5	TRBD2	many	TRBJ2-3	TGTGCCAGCGACCCTAGCGGGGGGGTTGGAGATACGCAGTATTTT	CASDPSGGVGDTQYF
TRBV2	.	many	TRBJ2-7	TGTGCCAGCACCGTAGGGTACGAGCAGTACTTC	CASTVGYEQYF
TRBV27	.	many	TRBJ2-3	TGTGCCAGCAGTTTTCGGGCGAAAACGGATACGCAGTATTTT	CASSFRAKTDTQYF
TRBV7-9	.	many	TRBJ1-4	TGTGCCAGCAGCTTAACTCTCGCATCAAATGAAAAACTGTTTTTT	CASSLTLASNEKLFF